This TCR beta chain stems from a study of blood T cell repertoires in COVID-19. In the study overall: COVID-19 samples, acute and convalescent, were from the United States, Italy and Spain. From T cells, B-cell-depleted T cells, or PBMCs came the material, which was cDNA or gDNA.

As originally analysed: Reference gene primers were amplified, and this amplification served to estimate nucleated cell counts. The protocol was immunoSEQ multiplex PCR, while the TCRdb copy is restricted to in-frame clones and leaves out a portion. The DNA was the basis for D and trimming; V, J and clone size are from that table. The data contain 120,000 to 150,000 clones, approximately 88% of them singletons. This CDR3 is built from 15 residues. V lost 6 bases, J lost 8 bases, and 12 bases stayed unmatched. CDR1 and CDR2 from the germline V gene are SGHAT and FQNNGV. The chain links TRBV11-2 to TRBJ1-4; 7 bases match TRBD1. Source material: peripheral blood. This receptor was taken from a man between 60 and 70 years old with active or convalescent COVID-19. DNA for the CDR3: TGTGCCAGCAGTCCGCGGCCAGGGGGTTACGAAAAACTGTTTTTT. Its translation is CASSPRPGGYEKLFF.